Listed below are T cell receptor beta chains from one sample, sequenced in a study of T cell repertoires in cytomegalovirus infection. MiXCR was run by TCRdb on the reads, yielding one entry per CDR3 protein. This sample has tens of thousands of distinct CDR3 sequences, with about 21% found just once. These receptors have no known antigen. The input for sequencing was CD8+ T cells from cultured PBMCs, taken from culture after CMV antigen stimulation. The origin of the receptors is a human donor in good health (CMV status not recorded). Some clones in this sample may be carry-over from other donors' samples. Each CDR3 is given with its conserved first and last residue. D genes are given only for firm matches. Not every row has a clone size; where given, it reads once, few, many or a size class.

-	TRBD1	TRBJ1-4	TRBV7-9	CASSLVQGDEKLFF	TGTGCCAGCAGCTTAGTACAGGGGGATGAAAAACTGTTTTTT
few	-	TRBJ1-5	TRBV27	CASSGPDLSHQPQHF	TGTGCCAGCAGTGGACCGGACCTTAGCCATCAGCCCCAGCATTTT
few	TRBD2	TRBJ2-7	TRBV2	CASSAGVTYEQYF	TGTGCCAGCTCTGCGGGGGTGACCTACGAGCAGTACTTC
-	TRBD1	TRBJ2-7	TRBV4-3	CASSQKDRPSFEQYF	TGCGCCAGCAGCCAAAAGGACAGGCCCTCGTTCGAGCAGTACTTC
-	-	TRBJ2-7	TRBV7-3	CASSLTAAYEQYF	TGTGCCAGCAGCTTAACGGCAGCCTACGAGCAGTACTTC
few	-	TRBJ2-5	TRBV25-1	CASSEGYGTYF	TGTGCCAGCAGTGAAGGGTACGGGACCTACTTC
-	-	TRBJ1-4	TRBV15	CATSRGRDPTNEKLFF	TGTGCCACCAGCAGAGGGAGGGACCCAACTAATGAAAAACTGTTTTTT
few	-	TRBJ1-6	TRBV7-2	CASEENYKSYNSPLHF	TGTGCCAGCGAAGAAAACTACAAATCCTATAATTCACCCCTCCACTTT
-	-	TRBJ2-2	TRBV7-2	CASSLAGGGDGELFF	TGTGCCAGCAGCTTAGCGGGAGGGGGAGACGGGGAGCTGTTTTTT
-	TRBD1	TRBJ2-7	TRBV5-4	CASSSTRDRGNEQYF	TGTGCCAGCAGCTCCACCCGGGACAGGGGGAACGAGCAGTACTTC
-	TRBD1	TRBJ1-2	TRBV7-9	CASSPAGTAYGYTF	TGTGCCAGCAGCCCGGCGGGGACAGCCTATGGCTACACCTTC
few	-	TRBJ2-7	TRBV11-2	CASSPPGSREQYF	TGTGCCAGCAGCCCTCCGGGGTCGCGAGAGCAGTACTTC
-	-	TRBJ2-2	TRBV19	CASRRWQGGTGELFF	TGTGCCAGTAGACGGTGGCAGGGGGGTACCGGGGAGCTGTTTTTT
few	-	TRBJ1-4	TRBV7-9	CASSLGEWRPNEKLFF	TGTGCCAGCAGCTTGGGAGAGTGGCGTCCGAATGAAAAACTGTTTTTT
few	-	TRBJ2-5	TRBV7-2	CASSLNSRVPGETQYF	TGTGCCAGCAGCTTAAACTCCCGGGTTCCCGGAGAGACCCAGTACTTC
many	-	TRBJ1-1	TRBV7-3	CASSHAGGMNTEAFF	TGTGCCAGCAGCCACGCTGGGGGGATGAACACTGAAGCTTTCTTT
-	TRBD2	TRBJ2-1	TRBV12-3/TRBV12-4	CASNPLAANNEQFF	TGTGCCAGCAATCCACTAGCGGCCAACAATGAGCAGTTCTTC
few	-	TRBJ2-1	TRBV20-1	CSARAKKRSSYNEQFF	TGCAGTGCTAGAGCGAAAAAGCGAAGCTCCTACAATGAGCAGTTCTTC